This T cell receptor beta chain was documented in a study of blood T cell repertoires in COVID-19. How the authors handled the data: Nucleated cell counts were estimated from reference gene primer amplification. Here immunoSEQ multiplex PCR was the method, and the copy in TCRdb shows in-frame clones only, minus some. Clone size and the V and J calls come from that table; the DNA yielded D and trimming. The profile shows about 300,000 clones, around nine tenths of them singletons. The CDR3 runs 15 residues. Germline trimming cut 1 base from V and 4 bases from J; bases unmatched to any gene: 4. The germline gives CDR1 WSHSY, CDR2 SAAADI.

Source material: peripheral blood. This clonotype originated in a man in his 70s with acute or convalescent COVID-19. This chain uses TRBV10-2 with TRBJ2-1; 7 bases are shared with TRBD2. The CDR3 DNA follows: TGCGCCAGCAGTGAGTTGCGGACTAGATACAATGAGCAGTTCTTC. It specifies CASSELRTRYNEQFF.